The present T cell receptor beta chain was sequenced within a study of CD8 T cells in ankylosing spondylitis. Study-wide findings and caveats: Seven or eight highly homologous variants made up a TCR beta motif, and this motif appeared characteristic of ankylosing spondylitis blood.

Between the trimmed V and J ends, which lost 5 bases and 6 bases, there was a span of 8 bases. This CDR3 comprises 12 residues. In germline, CDR1 is MNHEY, CDR2 SMNVEV (reference sequence). This clonotype has ten or more counts. The target antigen is unknown. MiXCR, run by TCRdb on the 5' RACE reads, gives a single entry per CDR3 protein. The table shows more than 400,000 distinct CDR3 sequences, with roughly 5.2% occurring only once. Sequences were obtained from blood, either unsorted or a sorted T cell fraction (not recorded which). The receptor comes from a male donor with ankylosing spondylitis. J is TRBJ2-1 and V is TRBV27; no clear D. CDR3 in DNA: TGTGCCAGCAGTGAAATGGGCAATGAGCAGTTCTTC. Protein: CASSEMGNEQFF.